This TCR beta chain was retrieved from a study of cytomegalovirus exposure and HLA in healthy donors listed by TCRdb under 2017. Describing the broader study: An earlier analysis of 550 to 700 of the donors reported roughly 300 Gb of sequence data and 100 million to 130 million unique TCR beta sequences from 150 million to 200 million T cells. An early release covering just under 650 HLA-typed donors comprised approximately 290 gigabases of sequencing data and approximately 80 million unique TCR sequences. In addition to the first cohort of 650 to 750 subjects, a separate validation cohort of about 120 different subjects was used. An earlier analysis of several hundred of the donors applied high-throughput TCR beta sequencing to assess whether each TCR beta V gene segment acted as functional or pseudogenic. Donor age, sex, ethnicity and CMV serostatus were compiled together with the repertoire data. Typing coverage differed by locus: A, B, C, DRB1 and DQB1 were typed in about 620-640 donors, DQA1 in approximately 520, DPA1 in around 610, and DPB1 in 472. Every discovery cohort repertoire had been produced on one sequencing platform. Rather than drawing on any new phenotypic data, the later analysis identified candidate immune exposures from TCR beta sequences and the way those sequences occurred across donors. A later analysis re-examined previously published TCR beta repertoires from several hundred donors and added high-resolution HLA genotyping to investigate patterns of TCR occurrence. To predict cytomegalovirus infection status, the study brought together high-throughput TCR immunosequencing, statistical association of individual TCRs with disease status, and machine learning. Both class I and class II loci were covered by HLA typing, at four-digit resolution. The genetic ancestry cluster associated with self-reported Caucasian donors included about four fifths of the 398 genotyped donors. The study profiled the T cell repertoires of hundreds of subjects by immunosequencing and related them to cytomegalovirus serostatus. Four or five DR-DQ haplotypes were handled as single units for association and clustering because linkage in the cohort was strong. The study was designed to test whether signatures of past pathogen exposure could be identified by cataloging public T cell receptors. In a later genetic analysis, genome-wide SNP genotypes for about 60% of the 666 donors were used, and that subset was treated as a discovery cohort. On average, 235,054 unique TCR beta nucleotide sequences were sequenced per donor among 398 genotyped donors of the cohort, with roughly 19% of those sequences being non-productive.

CDR1 and CDR2 (MDHEN, SYDVKM) derive from the germline V gene. Its CDR3 holds 15 amino acids, cysteine through phenylalanine. Just the 45-base CDR3 DNA is kept, in frame starting at base 1. Trimming at the junction amounts to 2 bases on V and 3 bases on J, and the germline ends lie 10 bases apart. Receptor amplification or capture employed the immunoSEQ multiplex PCR assay. For the multiplex PCR, a mixture combining 60 forward primers for TCR Vbeta segments and 13 reverse primers for TCR Jbeta segments was used. The CDR3 region of rearranged TCR beta genes was amplified from genomic DNA by a multiplex PCR assay. The amplified TCR beta libraries were sequenced on the Illumina HiSeq System as 87-base-pair reads. The original pipeline was this. A later analysis counted approximately 74 million unique TCR beta chains across the 666 repertoires, and 10 million to 12 million of these chains were shared by at least two donors. Raw reads were error-corrected and collapsed into unique sequences by a nearest-neighbor algorithm in which closely related sequences were merged to remove PCR and sequencing errors. V, D and J gene segments were assigned by aligning CDR3 sequences to IMGT reference sequences. For a sequence to be retained, at least a six-nucleotide match to both a V gene segment and a J gene segment was required. Rearrangements were called productive when the CDR3 lacked stop codons and stayed in frame with V and J; all others were non-productive. Following IMGT convention, CDR3 was defined as the stretch from the second conserved V-encoded cysteine up to the conserved J-encoded phenylalanine. The earlier analysis of about 610 of the donors excluded sequences that lacked an unambiguous match to a single V gene segment. In an earlier analysis of a few hundred of the donors, a V segment was called functional when productive rearrangements were above 56.7%, and segregating when the standard deviation between donors exceeded 5%. A statistical classification framework was built for diagnosing cytomegalovirus status from the catalog of TCR beta chain sequences. A later analysis assigned V and J genes by comparing TCR nucleotide sequences with IMGT/GENE-DB human TR gene sequences. A later analysis assigned CDR3 sequences and most-parsimonious VDJ recombination scenarios with the TCRdist pipeline. In a later analysis, each TCR beta chain was defined by its CDR3 amino acid sequence together with its V-gene family, and reads lacking a unique V-gene family were excluded. A later analysis removed 550 to 650 highly shared, low-generation-probability nucleotide sequences to deal with suspected cross-contamination and a sequencing artifact. In a later analysis, a clonal expansion index for each public chain was calculated from normalized within-repertoire ranks of inferred template counts. In a later analysis, generation probabilities were computed with a VDJ recombination model fitted to out-of-frame rearrangements, and the resulting probabilities were checked against IGoR. Hypergeometric tests were used in a later analysis to score TCR-TCR, TCR-HLA and TCR-CMV co-occurrence, with a repertoire-size bias correction applied to the TCR pairs. In a later analysis, false discovery rates were estimated by permuting HLA or CMV assignments 20 times. In a later analysis, co-occurring TCRs were grouped using DBSCAN, and TCRdist sequence similarity was added for clustering within HLA-allele-positive subsets. For co-occurrence clustering, repertoires with fewer than 30,000 or more than 120,000 public chains were excluded, along with about five repertoires with anomalous nucleotide sharing. Here the immuneACCESS table is served through TCRdb, limited to in-frame sequences with V and J called. Missing clones are a known gap in these copies; in checked studies unresolved V genes cover under half, and the rest lacks a known reason. That table gives V, J and clone size, and the DNA gave D and trimming. Present in this sample are approximately 150,000 clones, 77% of which were seen just once. Clones ranked in the top ten supply 2% to 3% of the sample.

In total, roughly 710 healthy bone marrow donors made up the cohort. All cohort members were sampled while nominally healthy, although unrecorded immune exposures were likely present. The donor was CMV seropositive and belonged to the group of 250 to 350 seropositive cohort members. Every donor gave a peripheral blood sample, and the peripheral blood mononuclear cells from that sample were used for TCR beta sequencing. The Qiagen DNeasy Blood Extraction Kit was used to extract genomic DNA from the blood cell samples. Details on this clone: The clone's antigen remains unknown. There are no base qualities to consult, and no much larger clone falls within one base.

The investigation overall reported the following: According to a later analysis, parvovirus B19, influenza, CMV and Epstein-Barr virus appeared linked to several top co-occurrence clusters. An association between a missense DCLRE1C variant and V-gene and J-gene trimming of TCR beta chains was found in a later genetic analysis and replicated in an independent cohort. Only TCR beta chains were sequenced in this cohort, and the absence of alpha or paired-chain data limited detectable features. Strong co-occurrence of HLA alleles, especially DR and DQ, made assigning TCR associations to individual alleles difficult. In the study, about 150 TCR beta chains were listed as associated with cytomegalovirus. According to a later genetic analysis, donors in an Asian-associated ancestry cluster had fewer N-insertions in productive TCRs than the roughly 670-donor mean. Most TCR sequences were seen in very few donors, while some public TCRs were found in many individuals. Linkage disequilibrium might explain the correlated functional status among segregating V segments, but an unknown experimental factor could not be excluded. The classifier was reported to diagnose cytomegalovirus status with high specificity and sensitivity in both the original cohort and the validation cohort. For the cohort, immune exposure information was limited to CMV serostatus. In a later analysis, the rate of TCR association differed among HLA loci, with DRB1 alleles having the most associated TCRs and HLA-C alleles having the fewest. In vitro tests confirmed that a few of the cytomegalovirus-associated TCR beta chains recognize cytomegalovirus antigens. A cluster of highly shared sequence variants was judged likely to be a technical artifact of the sequencing pipeline. About 17 rarely observed V segments, including chromosome 9 orphons, were excluded from the earlier analysis of about 600 of the donors because counts were too low. Specific HLA alleles were associated with around 18,000 TCR beta sequences at a false discovery rate of 0.05 in a later analysis. Presence/absence analyses assumed roughly uniform sequencing depth across donors, an assumption that may not hold. Because HLA typing was unavailable for some donors at each locus, only the typed subset was used in association tests. The authors suggested that the approach could potentially be extended to other disease states and immunological phenotypes. In a later analysis, HLA-associated TCR beta chains showed more clonal expansion and lower generation probabilities than non-associated chains that were equally common. The 87-base-pair reads could not distinguish some IMGT-functional V segments, including TRBV6-2 and TRBV6-3, so those segments were excluded. In an earlier analysis of fewer than 750 of the donors, most TCR beta V segments were observed in productive rearrangements about 87% or about 30% of the time, broadly matching IMGT annotations. According to a later analysis, most CMV-associated TCR beta chains appeared to be HLA-restricted, and the HLA associations seemed to be driven largely by CMV exposure. A further reported finding was that TCR beta sequences accurately predicted the HLA-A and HLA-B alleles for most subjects in the first cohort.

The sequence was obtained from a woman in her thirties or forties in good health and CMV-seropositive. The sample consisted of PBMCs. The rearranged chain carries TRBV28 and TRBJ1-4; the D gene cannot be named for sure. The CDR3 amino acid sequence is: CASSLPGGSNEKLFF. The nucleotide sequence reads as follows: TGTGCCAGCAGTTTACCGGGAGGGTCTAATGAAAAACTGTTTTTT.